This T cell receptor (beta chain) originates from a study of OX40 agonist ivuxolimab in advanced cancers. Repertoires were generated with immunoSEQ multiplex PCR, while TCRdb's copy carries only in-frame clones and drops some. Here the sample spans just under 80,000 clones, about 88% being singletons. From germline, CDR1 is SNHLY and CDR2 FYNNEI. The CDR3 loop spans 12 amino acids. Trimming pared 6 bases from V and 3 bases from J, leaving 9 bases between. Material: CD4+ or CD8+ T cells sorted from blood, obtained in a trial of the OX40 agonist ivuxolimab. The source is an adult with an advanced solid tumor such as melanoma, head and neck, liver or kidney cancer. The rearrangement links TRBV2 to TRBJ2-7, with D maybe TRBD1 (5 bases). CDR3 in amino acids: CASSVDSYEQYF. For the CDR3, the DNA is TGTGCCAGCAGCGTAGACAGCTACGAGCAGTACTTC.